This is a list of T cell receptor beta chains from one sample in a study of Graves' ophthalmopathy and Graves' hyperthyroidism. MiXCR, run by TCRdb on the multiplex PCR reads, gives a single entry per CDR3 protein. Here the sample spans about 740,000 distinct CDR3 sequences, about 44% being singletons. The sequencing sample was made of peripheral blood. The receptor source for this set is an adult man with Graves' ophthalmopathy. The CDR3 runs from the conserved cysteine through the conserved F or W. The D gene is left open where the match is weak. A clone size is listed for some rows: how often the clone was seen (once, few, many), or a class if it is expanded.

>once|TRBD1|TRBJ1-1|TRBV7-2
TGTGCCAGCAGTTACGGGGAACAGGGGGGATTGAACACTGAAGCTTTCTTT
CASSYGEQGGLNTEAFF
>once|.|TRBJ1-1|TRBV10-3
TGTGCCAGCAGTTACCTCCTGGTGTCTAATGAAGCTTTCTTT
CASSYLLVSNEAFF
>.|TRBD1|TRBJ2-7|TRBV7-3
TGCGCCAGCAGCCAACTGAGACAGGGGAATCAGCCCCACGAGCAGTACTTC
CASSQLRQGNQPHEQYF
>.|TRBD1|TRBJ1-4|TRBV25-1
TGTGCCAGCAGTCCAGGGACAGGGTCGAGTGAAAAACTGTTTTTT
CASSPGTGSSEKLFF
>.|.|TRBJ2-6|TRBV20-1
TGCAGTGCAAAGGACGGAACCTCTGGGGCCAACGTCCTGACTTTC
CSAKDGTSGANVLTF
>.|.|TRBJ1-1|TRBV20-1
TGCAGTGCTAGGGAAATGGGGCCGAACACTGAAGCTTTCTTT
CSAREMGPNTEAFF
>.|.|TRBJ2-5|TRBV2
TGTGCCAGCAGTCACAGGGAGGCCCAGTACTTC
CASSHREAQYF
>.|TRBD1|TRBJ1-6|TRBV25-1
TGTGCCAGCTCATGGGACAGCCTAGATTCACCCCTCCACTTT
CASSWDSLDSPLHF
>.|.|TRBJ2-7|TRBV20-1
TGCAGTGCTAGAGATGTACCAACGGCCCTCTACGAGCAGTACTTC
CSARDVPTALYEQYF
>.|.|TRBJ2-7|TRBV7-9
TGTGCCAGCAGCTTGAACAGGGATGGGTACGAGCAGTACTTC
CASSLNRDGYEQYF
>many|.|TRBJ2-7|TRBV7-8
TGTGCCAGCAGCCAAGATGCGTCGGGGTTTAGCCACGAGCAGTACTTC
CASSQDASGFSHEQYF
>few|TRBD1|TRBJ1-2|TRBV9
TGTGCCAGCAGCGGACCGGGACAGGTGCGGGGCTACACCTTC
CASSGPGQVRGYTF
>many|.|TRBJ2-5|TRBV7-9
TGTGCCAGCAGCAAAGACAGAAAAGAGACCCAGTACTTC
CASSKDRKETQYF
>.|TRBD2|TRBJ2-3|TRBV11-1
TGTGCCAGCAGCTTATCCGGCGGGAGGGTTGGAGATACGCAGTATTTT
CASSLSGGRVGDTQYF
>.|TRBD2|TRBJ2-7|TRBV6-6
TGTGCCAGCAAAACCGGGACTAACCACGAGCAGTACTTC
CASKTGTNHEQYF
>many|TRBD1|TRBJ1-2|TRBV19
TGTGCCAGTAGTCCAAGACAGGGATCGTTATATGGCTACACCTTC
CASSPRQGSLYGYTF
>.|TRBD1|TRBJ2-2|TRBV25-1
TGTGCCAGCAGGGGACAGGGGGCGTCTAAGGACACCGGGGAGCTGTTTTTT
CASRGQGASKDTGELFF
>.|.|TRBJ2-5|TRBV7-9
TGCGTCAGCAGCCAAGACGGGAGCCGCCAAGAGACCCAGTACTTC
CVSSQDGSRQETQYF
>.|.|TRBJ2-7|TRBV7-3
TGTGCCAGCAGTTACCCGGGACCAGTCTACGAGCAGTACTTC
CASSYPGPVYEQYF
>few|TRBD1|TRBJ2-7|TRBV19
TGTGCCAGTAGTATTGGGACAGGGGAATACGAGCAGTACTTC
CASSIGTGEYEQYF